Listed here are 9 T cell receptor beta chains from one sample, sequenced in a study of OX40 agonist ivuxolimab in advanced cancers. Receptor libraries were prepared by the immunoSEQ multiplex PCR assay. The table was pulled from immuneACCESS by TCRdb, which kept in-frame rearrangements only. Such tables lose some clones; where checked, under half of the loss comes from unresolved V genes, and the rest has no known cause. In this sample the table shows around 49,000 clones, over 75% of which occur a single time. The ten top clones hold 6.5% to 9% of the sample. The material sequenced was CD4+ or CD8+ T cells sorted from blood, taken in a trial of the OX40 agonist ivuxolimab. The receptors were gathered from an adult with an advanced solid tumor such as melanoma, head and neck, liver or kidney cancer.

J is TRBJ2-7 and V is TRBV4-1; D is ambiguous. V was cut by 0 bases and J by 0 bases, with 9 bases left in between. The germline V gene encodes CDR1 MGHRA and CDR2 YSYEKL. The CDR3 runs 15 residues. This chain's CDR3 is CASSQEIPNSYEQYF. CDR3 nucleotide sequence: TGCGCCAGCAGCCAAGAGATACCAAACTCCTACGAGCAGTACTTC.

The chain uses TRBV7-2 and TRBJ2-5, with a weak D call TRBD2 (6 bases). The germline gives CDR1 SGHTA, CDR2 FQGNSA. The CDR3 contains 14 residues. The V gene lost 1 base and the J gene lost 1 base, with 7 bases spanning the gap. CDR3 nucleotide sequence: TGTGCCAGCAGCTTAGTCGGGGGCCAAGAGACCCAGTACTTC. Translating gives CASSLVGGQETQYF. Looking up the rest from reference TRBV7-2 and TRBJ2-5 gives the full variable domain: GAGVSQSPSNKVTEKGKDVELRCDPISGHTALYWYRQSLGQGLEFLIYFQGNSAPDKSGLPSDRFSAERTGGSVSTLTIQRTQQEDSAVYLCASSLVGGQETQYFGPGTRLLVL.

The CDR3 region has the DNA TGTGCCAGCAGCTTAGGCCAAAACACTGAAGCTTTCTTT. Amino acids: CASSLGQNTEAFF. The chain employs TRBV13 and TRBJ1-1; D remains unclear. The ends were cut back, 0 bases at V and 2 bases at J, with 4 bases in the middle. Germline V gene data show CDR1 as PRHDT and CDR2 as FYEKMQ (reference sequence). The CDR3 covers 13 residues.

The CDR3 nucleotides are TGTGCCAGCAGCTTTGCGGGCTCTGAAGCTTTCTTT. It is translated as CASSFAGSEAFF. V and J are TRBV7-9 and TRBJ1-1; D unclear. V was trimmed by 3 bases and J by 6 bases, leaving 8 bases between them. Germline V gene data show CDR1 as SEHNR and CDR2 as FQNEAQ (reference sequence). This CDR3 has 12 amino acids.

Only one count was recorded for this clone. The chain uses TRBV30 and TRBJ1-1; TRBD1 agrees at 8 bases. Unmatched junction bases numbered 9, after V lost 1 base and J lost 11 bases. The CDR3 has 13 residues. Germline V gives CDR1 GTSNPN, CDR2 SVGIG (reference sequence). CDR3 in DNA: TGTGCCTGGAGTGCCGGGACAGGCAGAATGGCTTTCTTT. Its protein product is CAWSAGTGRMAFF.

The chain joins TRBV10-3 to TRBJ1-1, with TRBD1 matching 7 bases. Germline loops: CDR1 ENHRY, CDR2 SYGVKD. This CDR3 region has 15 residues. The V gene end was trimmed by 3 bases and the J gene end by 3 bases; junction bases not matched to a gene: 7. In DNA, the CDR3 is TGTGCCATCAGTGACCACAGGGGAGGGGACACTGAAGCTTTCTTT. It codes for CAISDHRGGDTEAFF.

The chain combines TRBV6-6 with TRBJ2-7, with D possibly being TRBD2 (6 bases). The CDR3 totals 12 residues. Trimming took off 0 bases at V and 6 bases at J, with 6 bases between the two ends. Germline-derived CDR1 and CDR2 are MNHNY and SVGAGI (reference sequence). The CDR3 protein is CASSYSGGEQYF. CDR3 in DNA: TGTGCCAGCAGTTACTCGGGAGGCGAGCAGTACTTC.

The count of this clone is one. This sequence joins TRBV14 and TRBJ2-7; D perhaps matches TRBD2 (5 bases). Germline CDR1 is SGHDN and CDR2 is FVKESK. The V end lost 2 bases, the J end lost 4 bases, and 6 bases lay between the germline ends. This CDR3 is built from 12 residues. In DNA, the CDR3 is TGTGCCAGCAGCCAAACGGGGTACGAGCAGTACTTC. Translated: CASSQTGYEQYF.

A remark on this clone: Other nucleotide sequences in the sample specify the same CDR3. The V gene is TRBV30, the J gene TRBJ1-5; D call uncertain. Germline V lookup: CDR1 GTSNPN, CDR2 SVGIG (reference sequence). Trimming pared 0 bases from V and 2 bases from J, leaving 5 bases between. The CDR3 totals 13 residues. For the CDR3, the DNA is TGTGCCTGGAGTGTGAGGGGCAATCAGCCCCAGCATTTT. Encoded protein: CAWSVRGNQPQHF.